The TCR beta chain described here comes from a study of blood T cell repertoires in COVID-19. The data were produced by immunoSEQ multiplex PCR, yet TCRdb's version contains in-frame clones alone and is incomplete. The sample contains roughly 200,000 clones, 75% to 90% of which appear only once. The clonotype was recovered from a woman aged 35 to 49 with COVID-19, enrolled during active disease. The sample taken for sequencing was peripheral blood.

The CDR3 loop reads CASSEAFQGSEQYF. Here the CDR3 DNA reads TGTGCCAGCAGTGAAGCGTTCCAGGGATCCGAGCAGTACTTC. The rearrangement uses TRBV6-1 and TRBJ2-7; a weak D match, TRBD1 (5 bases). Trimming cost V 0 bases and J 6 bases, with 12 bases left between them. This CDR3 has 14 residues. Germline-derived CDR1 and CDR2 are MNHNS and SASEGT.